This T cell receptor (beta chain) was identified during a study of tumour-infiltrating T cells in Burkitt lymphoma. In the study overall: Overall and progression-free survival were predicted by productive clonality.

This CDR3 has 13 residues. Germline V gives CDR1 SGHRS, CDR2 YFSETQ. Trimming took off 2 bases at V and 5 bases at J, with 7 bases between the two ends. This clone was counted a few times. The method was immunoSEQ multiplex PCR; TCRdb's version includes in-frame clones alone and lacks a portion of them. The profile shows almost 5,000 clones, 9.5% to 13% of them singletons. The chain joins TRBV5-1 to TRBJ1-4; D is ambiguous. The sequencing sample was made of tumor tissue. This receptor was taken from a human donor with diffuse large B-cell lymphoma. This chain's CDR3 is CASSFEGNEKLFF. The CDR3 DNA sequence: TGCGCCAGCAGCTTCGAGGGAAATGAAAAACTGTTTTTT.